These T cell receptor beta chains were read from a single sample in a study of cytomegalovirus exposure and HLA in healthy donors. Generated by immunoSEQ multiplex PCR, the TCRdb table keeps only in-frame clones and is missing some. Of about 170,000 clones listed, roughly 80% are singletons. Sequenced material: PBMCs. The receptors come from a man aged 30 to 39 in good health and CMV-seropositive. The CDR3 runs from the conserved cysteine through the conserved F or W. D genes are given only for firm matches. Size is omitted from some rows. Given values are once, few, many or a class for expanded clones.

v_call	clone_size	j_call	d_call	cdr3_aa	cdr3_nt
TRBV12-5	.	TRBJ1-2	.	CASGLVRSPAGAEGYTF	TGTGCTAGTGGTTTGGTACGCTCCCCCGCAGGGGCGGAAGGCTACACCTTC
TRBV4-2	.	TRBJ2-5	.	CASSRQDSQETQYF	TGTGCCAGCAGCCGCCAGGATTCCCAAGAGACCCAGTACTTC
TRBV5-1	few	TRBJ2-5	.	CASSLSLETQYF	TGCGCCAGCAGCTTGTCTTTAGAGACCCAGTACTTC
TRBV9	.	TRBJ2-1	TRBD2	CASSVVAGNEQFF	TGTGCCAGCAGCGTCGTAGCGGGGAATGAGCAGTTCTTC
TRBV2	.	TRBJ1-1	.	CASSRRAGTEAFF	TGTGCCAGCAGTCGAAGGGCGGGTACTGAAGCTTTCTTT
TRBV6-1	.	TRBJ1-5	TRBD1	CASRGGQGARQPQHF	TGTGCCAGCAGGGGGGGACAGGGGGCCCGTCAGCCCCAGCATTTT
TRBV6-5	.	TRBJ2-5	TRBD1	CASSYSWGQGETQYF	TGTGCCAGCAGTTACTCGTGGGGACAGGGAGAGACCCAGTACTTC
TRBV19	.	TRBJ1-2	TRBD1	CASSIEGDRLYGYTF	TGTGCCAGTAGTATAGAAGGGGACAGACTATATGGCTACACCTTC
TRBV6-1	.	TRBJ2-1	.	CASSEITSIDEQFF	TGTGCCAGCAGTGAAATAACTAGCATCGATGAGCAGTTCTTC
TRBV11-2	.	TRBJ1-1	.	CASSLDLGRGGNTEAFF	TGTGCCAGCAGCTTAGATTTGGGGAGGGGGGGAAACACTGAAGCTTTCTTT
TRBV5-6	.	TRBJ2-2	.	CASTLALQGGTGELFF	TGTGCCAGCACCCTTGCGTTGCAGGGAGGCACCGGGGAGCTGTTTTTT
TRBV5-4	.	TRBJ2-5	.	CASSLGQQETQYF	TGTGCCAGCAGCTTGGGACAGCAAGAGACCCAGTACTTC
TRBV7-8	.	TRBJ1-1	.	CASSLVAGPWLNTEAFF	TGTGCCAGCAGCTTAGTTGCAGGGCCTTGGTTGAACACTGAAGCTTTCTTT
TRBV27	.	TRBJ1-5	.	CASSPTGYSNQPQHF	TGTGCCAGCAGTCCCACGGGGTATAGCAATCAGCCCCAGCATTTT
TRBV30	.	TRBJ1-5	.	CAWSSGEYSNQPQHF	TGTGCCTGGAGCTCGGGGGAGTATAGCAATCAGCCCCAGCATTTT
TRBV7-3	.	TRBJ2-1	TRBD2	CASSAGLAGGINEQFF	TGTGCCAGCAGCGCGGGACTAGCGGGAGGGATAAATGAGCAGTTCTTC
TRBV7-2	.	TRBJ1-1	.	CASSPDTEAFF	TGTGCCAGCAGTCCAGATACGGAAGCTTTCTTT